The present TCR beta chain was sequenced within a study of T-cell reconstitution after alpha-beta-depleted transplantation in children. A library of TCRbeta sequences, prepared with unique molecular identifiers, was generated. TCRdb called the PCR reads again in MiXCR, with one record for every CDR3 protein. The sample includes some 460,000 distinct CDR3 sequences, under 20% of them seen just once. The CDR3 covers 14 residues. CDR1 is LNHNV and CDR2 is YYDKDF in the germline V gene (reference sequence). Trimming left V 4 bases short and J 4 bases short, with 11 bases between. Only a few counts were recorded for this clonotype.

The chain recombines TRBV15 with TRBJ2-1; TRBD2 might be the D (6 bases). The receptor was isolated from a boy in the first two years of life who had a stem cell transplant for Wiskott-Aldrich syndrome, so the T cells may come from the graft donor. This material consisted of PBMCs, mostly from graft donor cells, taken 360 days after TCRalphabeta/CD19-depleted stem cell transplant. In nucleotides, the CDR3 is TGTGCCACCAGCACCCCGGGACTGTACAATGAGCAGTTCTTC. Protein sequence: CATSTPGLYNEQFF. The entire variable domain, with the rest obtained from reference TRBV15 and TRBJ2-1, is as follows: DAMVIQNPRYQVTQFGKPVTLSCSQTLNHNVMYWYQQKSSQAPKLLFHYYDKDFNNEADTPDNFQSRRPNTSFCFLDIRSPGLGDTAMYLCATSTPGLYNEQFFGPGTRLTVL.